The rows below give T cell receptor beta chains drawn from one sample of a study of blood T cell repertoires in COVID-19. Profiled with immunoSEQ multiplex PCR; TCRdb holds only in-frame clones, not every one. There are some 200,000 clones in the sample; approximately 78% occur only once, and about 5% lies in the top ten. The sequenced material came from peripheral blood. The receptor source for this set is a woman between 65 and 79 years old with COVID-19, enrolled during active disease. CDR3s include the opening cysteine and the closing phenylalanine or tryptophan.

TRBV18 CASSPDTNYGYTF
TRBV5-1 CASSLNTPHSNTEAFF
TRBV19 CASSRAQGLAEAFF
TRBV7-9 CASSLESTEAFF
TRBV5-8 CASSSDRVMNTEAFF
TRBV25-1 CASRGGASTDTQYF
TRBV7-2 CASSLEEGPLWTQHF
TRBV19 CASSEQGSGNTIYF
TRBV10-2 CASSENLASTDTQYF
TRBV5-1 CASSQTVLGANVLTF
TRBV29-1 CSVEDGDNEQFF
TRBV5-6 CASSYGSYEQYF
TRBV4-3 CASSQDQASGSSGELFF
TRBV10-3 CAISVGGGGAAGELFF